A single sample gave rise to the 24 T cell receptor beta chains below, sequenced in a study of cytomegalovirus exposure and HLA in healthy donors. Using immunoSEQ multiplex PCR, the repertoire was profiled, and TCRdb retains in-frame clones only, with some absent. The repertoire holds tens of thousands of clones, with roughly 94% as singletons. Sequenced input: PBMCs. The receptor source for this set is a man aged 18 to 30 in good health and CMV-seropositive.

This chain links TRBV6-1 with TRBJ2-2; D is unclear. From germline, CDR1 is MNHNS and CDR2 SASEGT. V was cut by 8 bases and J by 5 bases, with 18 bases left in between. There are 15 residues in the CDR3. CDR3 coding DNA: TGTGCCAGCGATACCACCGAGATCGAGACCGGGGAGCTGTTTTTT. Translating it yields CASDTTEIETGELFF.

This clone has a single count. The rearrangement uses TRBV27 and TRBJ2-7; tentative D call: TRBD2 (5 bases). Germline CDR1 MNHEY, CDR2 SMNVEV (reference sequence). Trimming removed 8 bases at V and 4 bases at J, with 18 bases between. The length of the CDR3 is 14 residues. CDR3 sequence reads: CASAVGEGMYEQYF. As DNA, the CDR3 is TGTGCCAGCGCCGTCGGTGAGGGAATGTACGAGCAGTACTTC.

This chain connects TRBV9 to TRBJ2-7; tentative D call: TRBD1 (6 bases). CDR1 and CDR2 from the germline V gene are SGDLS and YYNGEE. V lost 3 bases to trimming and J lost 2 bases, with 15 bases between them. The CDR3 extends over 15 amino acids. CDR3 DNA: TGTGCCAGCAGCGCGACCCGGGACACTACCTACGAGCAGTACTTC. Its protein is CASSATRDTTYEQYF.

V is TRBV27 and J is TRBJ2-1, with 13 bases fitting TRBD2. Germline lookup yields CDR1 MNHEY and CDR2 SMNVEV (reference sequence). The length of the CDR3 is 15 residues. V was clipped by 4 bases and J by 5 bases; unmatched bases: 2. The CDR3 protein is CASSSTSGGHNEQFF. The CDR3 region has the DNA TGTGCCAGCAGTTCGACTAGCGGGGGGCACAATGAGCAGTTCTTC.

This chain uses TRBV28 with TRBJ1-2; 7 nucleotides match TRBD1. The CDR3 has 15 residues. V lost 5 bases to trimming and J lost 3 bases; unmatched junction nucleotides: 9. Germline lookup yields CDR1 MDHEN and CDR2 SYDVKM. As DNA, the CDR3 is TGTGCCAGCAGTGTACAGGGGACCTCAGACTATGGCTACACCTTC. As protein: CASSVQGTSDYGYTF.

The rearrangement joins TRBV28 to TRBJ2-1; 7 nucleotides align to TRBD2. The junction had 11 bases not matched to a gene; V was cut back by 5 bases and J by 1 base. The germline V gene has CDR1 MDHEN and CDR2 SYDVKM. The CDR3 covers 17 residues. Written as DNA, the CDR3 is TGTGCCAGCAGTCCCGGCTTGTGGGAGGGTTCCTACAATGAGCAGTTCTTC. Encoded protein: CASSPGLWEGSYNEQFF.

V is TRBV5-6 and J is TRBJ1-2; D remains unclear. The germline gives CDR1 SGHDT, CDR2 YYEEEE. The CDR3 contains 13 residues. Trimming took 6 bases from V and 7 from J, leaving 16 bases between them. The CDR3 nucleotides read TGTGCCAGCAAGCGTGAGGCAGTGGGTGGCTACACCTTC. It yields the protein CASKREAVGGYTF.

The chain couples TRBV6-6 to TRBJ2-3; 7 nucleotides agree with TRBD2. The CDR3 runs to 16 residues. Unmatched junction bases numbered 6, after V lost 1 base and J lost 2 bases. Germline assignment: CDR1 MNHNY and CDR2 SVGAGI (reference sequence). Here the CDR3 reads CASSYWASGNTDTQYF. Here the CDR3 DNA reads TGTGCCAGCAGTTACTGGGCTAGCGGAAACACAGATACGCAGTATTTT.

This sequence joins TRBV7-2 and TRBJ1-4; tentatively, D is TRBD1 (5 bases). V lost 2 bases and J lost 4, with 8 bases in between. The CDR3 length is 14 residues. CDR1 and CDR2 from the germline V gene are SGHTA and FQGNSA. CDR3 sequence: CASSLRQFNEKLFF. The CDR3 DNA follows: TGTGCCAGCAGCTTAAGACAGTTTAATGAAAAACTGTTTTTT. Filled out from reference TRBV7-2 and TRBJ1-4, the complete variable domain reads GAGVSQSPSNKVTEKGKDVELRCDPISGHTALYWYRQSLGQGLEFLIYFQGNSAPDKSGLPSDRFSAERTGGSVSTLTIQRTQQEDSAVYLCASSLRQFNEKLFFGSGTQLSVL.

This clone was observed once. This chain connects TRBV6-5 to TRBJ1-4, with D hard to call. The CDR3 consists of 15 residues. Germline CDR1 MNHEY, CDR2 SVGAGI. V lost 0 bases to trimming and J lost 7 bases, with 12 bases between them. CDR3 nucleotides: TGTGCCAGCAGTTACTCGAACACCCTTGGTGAAAAACTGTTTTTT. Translation: CASSYSNTLGEKLFF.

The V gene is TRBV28, the J gene TRBJ2-3; 8 bases line up with TRBD1. CDR1 and CDR2 from the germline V gene are MDHEN and SYDVKM. CDR3 length: 15 amino acids. Trimming cost V 4 bases and J 3 bases; bases outside gene matches: 6. CDR3 DNA: TGTGCCAGCAGTTATGACAGGGGAGGAACAGATACGCAGTATTTT. It encodes CASSYDRGGTDTQYF. The full variable domain, completed using reference TRBV28 and TRBJ2-3, is DVKVTQSSRYLVKRTGEKVFLECVQDMDHENMFWYRQDPGLGLRLIYFSYDVKMKEKGDIPEGYSVSREKKERFSLILESASTNQTSMYLCASSYDRGGTDTQYFGPGTRLTVL.

The chain couples TRBV14 to TRBJ2-1, with D possibly being TRBD2 (6 bases). V dropped 4 bases and J dropped 5 bases, with 12 bases sitting between them. The CDR3 has 14 residues. Per the germline V gene, CDR1 is SGHDN and CDR2 is FVKESK. The CDR3 DNA sequence: TGTGCCAGCAGCCTAACTAGCATTCACAATGAGCAGTTCTTC. Residues: CASSLTSIHNEQFF.

The chain combines TRBV12-5 with TRBJ1-5, with a weak D call TRBD1 (5 bases). Trimming pared 1 base from V and 1 base from J, leaving 14 bases between. The germline V gene encodes CDR1 LGHNT and CDR2 FRNRAP. This CDR3 comprises 17 residues. CDR3 sequence reads: CASGLDLSRVSNQPQHF. For the CDR3, the DNA is TGTGCTAGTGGTTTGGACCTCTCCAGGGTGAGCAATCAGCCCCAGCATTTT. Using reference TRBV12-5 and TRBJ1-5 for the parts outside the CDR3, the full variable domain is DARVTQTPRHKVTEMGQEVTMRCQPILGHNTVFWYRQTMMQGLELLAYFRNRAPLDDSGMPKDRFSAEMPDATLATLKIQPSEPRDSAVYFCASGLDLSRVSNQPQHFGDGTRLSIL.

This chain uses TRBV28 with TRBJ1-4; perhaps TRBD1 as D (5 bases). Germline assignment: CDR1 MDHEN and CDR2 SYDVKM. Trimming pared 2 bases from V and 7 bases from J, leaving 14 bases between. The length of the CDR3 is 15 residues. The CDR3 reads CASSLRRQGGEKLFF. The CDR3, as DNA: TGTGCCAGCAGTTTAAGGCGCCAGGGTGGTGAAAAACTGTTTTTT.

The V and J genes are TRBV27 and TRBJ2-3, with 13 bases fitting TRBD2. Per the germline V gene, CDR1 is MNHEY and CDR2 is SMNVEV (reference sequence). V lost 3 bases, J lost 1 base, and 7 bases stayed unmatched. The CDR3 runs 18 residues. This CDR3 is CASSFRTSGSGGTDTQYF. CDR3 nucleotides: TGTGCCAGCAGTTTTAGGACTAGCGGGAGTGGGGGCACAGATACGCAGTATTTT.

The table lists this clone with a count of one. V is TRBV19 and J is TRBJ2-1; 8 bases agree with TRBD2. The junction had 11 bases not matched to a gene; V was cut back by 7 bases and J by 9 bases. The CDR3 has 14 amino acids. Germline V gene sequence: CDR1 LNHDA, CDR2 SQIVND (reference sequence). The CDR3 sequence is CASNSGRRSGEQFF. The CDR3 DNA follows: TGTGCCAGTAACAGCGGGAGACGTTCGGGTGAGCAGTTCTTC.

The chain carries TRBV6-1 and TRBJ1-2; TRBD1 is a possible D gene (6 bases). The CDR3 covers 14 residues. Trimming removed 3 bases from V and 6 bases from J, with 14 bases in between. Germline V gene data show CDR1 as MNHNS and CDR2 as SASEGT. CDR3 bases: TGTGCCAGCAGTGATACAGGGAAGCTTGATGGCTACACCTTC. Protein: CASSDTGKLDGYTF.

This clone appeared a single time. The genes are TRBV12-5 and TRBJ2-7; 11 positions agree with TRBD1. Germline values: CDR1 LGHNT, CDR2 FRNRAP. The CDR3 covers 14 residues. V gave up 7 bases and J gave up 6 bases; unmatched junction bases: 8. The CDR3 sequence: CASVPDRGLGEQYF. CDR3 bases: TGTGCTAGTGTCCCGGACAGGGGGCTAGGCGAGCAGTACTTC.

The CDR3 DNA reads TGTGCCAGCAGTGAAGCGGCGGGCCGGTCACCCCTCCACTTT. Translation: CASSEAAGRSPLHF. V is TRBV2 and J is TRBJ1-6; D ambiguous. There are 14 residues in the CDR3. CDR1 and CDR2 (germline): SNHLY, FYNNEI. Trimming shortened V by 0 bases and J by 10 bases, and 10 bases separated the two germline ends.

This sequence joins TRBV5-1 and TRBJ2-3, with D maybe TRBD2 (6 bases). This CDR3 contains 15 residues. V was trimmed by 4 bases and J by 2 bases, leaving 14 bases between them. Germline V lookup: CDR1 SGHRS, CDR2 YFSETQ. CDR3 DNA sequence: TGCGCCAGCAGCCAGTCGGCGGGAAACACAGATACGCAGTATTTT. The encoded protein is CASSQSAGNTDTQYF.

The gene calls are TRBV4-1 and TRBJ2-1; 9 bases align to TRBD2. Trimming at V came to 0 bases and at J to 5 bases, leaving 2 bases not matched to a gene. CDR1 MGHRA and CDR2 YSYEKL come from the germline V gene. The CDR3 consists of 15 residues. DNA for the CDR3: TGCGCCAGCAGCCAAGACGCTAGCGGGGACAATGAGCAGTTCTTC. Translation: CASSQDASGDNEQFF.

The V call is TRBV28, the J call TRBJ2-3; TRBD2 matches at 7 bases. Looked up from germline, CDR1 is MDHEN and CDR2 is SYDVKM. J was trimmed by 4 bases and V by 3 bases; bases with no gene match: 13. The CDR3 consists of 17 residues. The CDR3 reads CASSLGGFPSGADTQYF. DNA for the CDR3: TGTGCCAGCAGTTTGGGGGGGTTTCCTAGCGGTGCAGATACGCAGTATTTT.

The genes are TRBV7-8 and TRBJ1-6; D ambiguous. V lost 3 bases and J lost 0, with 9 bases in between. Germline V gene lookup returns CDR1 SGHVS and CDR2 FQNEAQ. CDR3 length: 16 amino acids. This chain's CDR3 is CASSLSVSSYNSPLHF. CDR3 coding DNA: TGTGCCAGCAGCTTGAGCGTTAGCTCCTATAATTCACCCCTCCACTTT.

The CDR3 loop is CSVELSYEQYF. The CDR3, as DNA: TGCAGCGTTGAACTCTCCTACGAGCAGTACTTC. The V call is TRBV29-1, the J call TRBJ2-7, with D uncertain. CDR3 length equals 11 residues. The ends were cut back, 2 bases at V and 0 bases at J, with 2 bases in the middle. The V gene's germline CDR1 is SQVTM and CDR2 ANQGSEA.